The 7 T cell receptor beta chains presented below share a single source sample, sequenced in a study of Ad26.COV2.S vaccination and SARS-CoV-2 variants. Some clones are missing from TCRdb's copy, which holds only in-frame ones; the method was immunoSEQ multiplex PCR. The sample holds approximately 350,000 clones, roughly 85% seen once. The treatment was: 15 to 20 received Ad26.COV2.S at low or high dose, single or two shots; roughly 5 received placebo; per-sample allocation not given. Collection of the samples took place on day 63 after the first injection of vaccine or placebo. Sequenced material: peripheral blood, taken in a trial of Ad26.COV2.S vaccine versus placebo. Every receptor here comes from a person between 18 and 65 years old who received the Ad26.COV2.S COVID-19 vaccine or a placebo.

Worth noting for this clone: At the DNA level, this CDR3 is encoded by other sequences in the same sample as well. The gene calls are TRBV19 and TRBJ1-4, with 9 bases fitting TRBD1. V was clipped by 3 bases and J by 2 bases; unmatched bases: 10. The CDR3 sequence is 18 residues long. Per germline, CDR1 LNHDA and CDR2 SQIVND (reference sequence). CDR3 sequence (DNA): TGTGCCAGTAGTATTCTAAACAGGGGGCGCCGTACTAATGAAAAACTGTTTTTT. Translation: CASSILNRGRRTNEKLFF.

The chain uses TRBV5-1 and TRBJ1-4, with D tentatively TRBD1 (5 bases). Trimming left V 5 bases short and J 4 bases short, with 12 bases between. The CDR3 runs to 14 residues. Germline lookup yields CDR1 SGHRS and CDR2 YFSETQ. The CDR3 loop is CASRTGPNNEKLFF. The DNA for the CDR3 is TGCGCCAGCAGAACGGGACCGAATAATGAAAAACTGTTTTTT.

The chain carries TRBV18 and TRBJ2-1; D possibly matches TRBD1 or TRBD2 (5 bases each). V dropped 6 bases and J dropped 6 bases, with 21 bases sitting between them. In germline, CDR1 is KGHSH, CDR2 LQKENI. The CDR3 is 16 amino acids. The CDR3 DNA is TGTGCCAGCTCCCCAAGGATGGGACGGTCGGTCAATGAGCAGTTCTTC. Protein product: CASSPRMGRSVNEQFF.

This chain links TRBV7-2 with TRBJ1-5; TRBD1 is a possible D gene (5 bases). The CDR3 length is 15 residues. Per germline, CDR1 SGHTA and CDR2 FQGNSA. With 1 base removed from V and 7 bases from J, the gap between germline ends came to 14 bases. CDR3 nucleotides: TGTGCCAGCAGCTTAGTCGGGGGTCTAGGGCAGCCCCAGCATTTT. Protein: CASSLVGGLGQPQHF.

CDR3 sequence reads: CASSLRGANQPQHF. As DNA, the CDR3 is TGTGCCAGTAGTTTGAGAGGGGCCAATCAGCCCCAGCATTTT. The chain uses TRBV19 and TRBJ1-5; TRBD1 might be the D (5 bases). Looked up from germline, CDR1 is LNHDA and CDR2 is SQIVND (reference sequence). This CDR3 region has 14 residues. V was shortened by 5 bases and J by 3 bases, with 11 bases between the two germline ends.

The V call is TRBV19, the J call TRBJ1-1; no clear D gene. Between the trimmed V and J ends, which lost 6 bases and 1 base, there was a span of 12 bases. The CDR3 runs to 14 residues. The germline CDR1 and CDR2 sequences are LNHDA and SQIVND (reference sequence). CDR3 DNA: TGTGCCAGTAGCCCGCTGGCCCCGAACACTGAAGCTTTCTTT. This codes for CASSPLAPNTEAFF.

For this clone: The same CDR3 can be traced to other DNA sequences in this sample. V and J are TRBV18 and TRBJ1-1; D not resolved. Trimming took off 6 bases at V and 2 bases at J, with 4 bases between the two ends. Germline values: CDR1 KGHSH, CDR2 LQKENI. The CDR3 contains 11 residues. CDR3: CASSLNTEAFF. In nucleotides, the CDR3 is TGTGCCAGCTCCCTTAACACTGAAGCTTTCTTT.